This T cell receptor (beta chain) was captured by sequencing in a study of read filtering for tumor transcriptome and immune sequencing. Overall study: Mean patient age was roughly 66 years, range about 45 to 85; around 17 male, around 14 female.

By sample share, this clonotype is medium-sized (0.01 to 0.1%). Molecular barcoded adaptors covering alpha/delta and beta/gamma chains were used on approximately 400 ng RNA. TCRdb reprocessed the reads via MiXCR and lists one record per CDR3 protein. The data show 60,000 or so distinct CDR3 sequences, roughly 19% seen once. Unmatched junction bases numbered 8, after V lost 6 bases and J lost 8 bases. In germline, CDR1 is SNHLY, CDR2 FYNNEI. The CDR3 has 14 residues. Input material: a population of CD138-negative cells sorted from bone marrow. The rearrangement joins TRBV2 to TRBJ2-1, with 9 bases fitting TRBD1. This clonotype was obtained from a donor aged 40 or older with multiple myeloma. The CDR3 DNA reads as TGTGCCAGCAGGGGACAGGGAAATTCTGATGAGCAGTTCTTC. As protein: CASRGQGNSDEQFF.